This passage covers 21 T cell receptor beta chains from one sample sequenced in a study of T cell clonality in common variable immunodeficiency. General study points: Fewer deletions and N-nucleotide insertions were reportedly seen in common variable immunodeficiency TCR beta sequences.

The repertoire was sequenced with immunoSEQ multiplex PCR; TCRdb's copy has only in-frame clones and lacks some. This sample carries 25,000 to 35,000 clones, none of them present only once. These receptors' antigens are unknown. Sequencing used peripheral blood mononuclear cells. The source of these receptors is a human donor with common variable immunodeficiency.

This clone was detected only a few times. Partial CDR3 DNA: TGTGCCAGCAGTTCCCCACTAGTAAGTAGTAGGAATGAG. It yields the protein CASSSPLVSSRNE. The entire CDR3 protein is CASSSPLVSSRNEQFF. V usage is TRBV6-2 or TRBV6-3 and J usage is TRBJ2-1; TRBD2 might be the D (5 bases). The read finishes 3 residues shy of the CDR3 end, and the germline J gene is used to complete it. With 4 bases removed from V and 7 bases from J, the gap between germline ends came to 20 bases. This CDR3 region has 16 residues. From germline, CDR1 is MNHEY and CDR2 SVGEGT.

On this clone: The read terminates 3 residues before the CDR3 end, so the remaining end is supplied by the germline J gene. V gene TRBV2 combines with J gene TRBJ1-6; maybe TRBD1 (6 bases). Germline V gene lookup returns CDR1 SNHLY and CDR2 FYNNEI. Trimming stripped 6 bases from V and 2 bases from J, with 8 bases between. This CDR3 is 14 amino acids long. CDR3 residues: CASRGATYNSPLHF. Incomplete CDR3 DNA: TGTGCCAGCAGGGGGGCGACCTATAATTCACCC.

This clone has a handful of counts. From the germline J gene comes the end of the CDR3, since the read stops 3 residues before it. The chain has TRBV19 and TRBJ2-2, with 11 positions matching TRBD1. The J segment lost 4 bases and the V segment lost 5 bases, leaving 6 bases of the junction unmatched. Germline CDR1 reads LNHDA; CDR2 reads SQIVND (reference sequence). This CDR3 is 16 amino acids long. The DNA read from the CDR3 is TGTGCCAGTAGTCTAGGACAGGGGGCGGGCACCGGGGAG. Translated, it gives CASSLGQGAGTGE. The full CDR3 reads CASSLGQGAGTGELFF. The whole variable domain, filled in from reference TRBV19 and TRBJ2-2, reads DGGITQSPKYLFRKEGQNVTLSCEQNLNHDAMYWYRQDPGQGLRLIYYSQIVNDFQKGDIAEGYSVSREKKESFPLTVTSAQKNPTAFYLCASSLGQGAGTGELFFGEGSRLTVL.

As for this clone: The read falls 3 residues short of the CDR3 end, and the missing part is taken from the germline J gene. The chain links TRBV6-1 to TRBJ1-2; possible D gene TRBD1, 5 bases. Germline CDR1 reads MNHNS; CDR2 reads SASEGT. Trimming stripped 2 bases from V and 2 bases from J, with 12 bases between. The length of the CDR3 is 15 residues. This chain's CDR3 is CASSEQAGLNYGYTF. The CDR3 bases that were read are TGTGCCAGCAGTGAACAAGCAGGGTTGAACTATGGC.

This clone has a handful of counts. The CDR3 goes on 3 residues after the read ends, and that part is filled in from the germline J gene. V gene TRBV6-1 combines with J gene TRBJ1-2; 9 bases fit TRBD1. Germline values: CDR1 MNHNS, CDR2 SASEGT. The CDR3 runs to 15 residues. V dropped 1 base and J dropped 5; count of bases not matched to a gene: 5. The CDR3 reads CASSEEGQGSYGYTF. The sequenced part of the CDR3 DNA is TGTGCCAGCAGTGAAGAGGGACAGGGATCATATGGC.

This clone came up many times. Read sequence stops 3 residues before the CDR3 end, and the germline J gene provides the missing end. The V gene is TRBV12-3 or TRBV12-4, the J gene TRBJ1-1; TRBD1 might be the D (5 bases). The CDR3 totals 16 residues. V was clipped by 6 bases and J by 1 base, with 18 bases between them. CDR3 sequence reads: CASRPGTITWNTEAFF. The part of the CDR3 DNA that was read is TGTGCCAGCAGGCCCGGGACTATCACATGGAACACTGAA.

Points on this clone: The read terminates 3 residues ahead of where the CDR3 ends, so the germline J gene completes it. This sample includes further DNA sequences coding for the same CDR3. J is TRBJ2-1 and V is TRBV18, with 7 bases aligning to TRBD2. The CDR3 covers 16 residues. Germline V gives CDR1 KGHSH, CDR2 LQKENI. The junction had 8 bases not matched to a gene; V was cut back by 0 bases and J by 6 bases. The sequenced part of the CDR3 DNA is TGTGCCAGCTCACCACCGTACGGGGGAGGGCCCAATGAG. Its translation is CASSPPYGGGPNE. The CDR3 reads in full as CASSPPYGGGPNEQFF.

This clone came up many times. The sequenced fragment ends 3 residues before the CDR3 boundary, so the rest is inferred from the germline J gene. This sequence joins TRBV7-2 and TRBJ2-5; D unclear. The V gene lost 5 bases and the J gene lost 5 bases, with 15 bases spanning the gap. Germline CDR1 SGHTA, CDR2 FQGNSA. CDR3 length equals 14 residues. The sequenced part of the CDR3 DNA is TGTGCCAGCAGCCGACCCGCGGTTCCGGAGACC. Protein product: CASSRPAVPET. The CDR3 in its entirety is CASSRPAVPETQYF.

Of note for this clone: The read stops 3 residues short of the end of the CDR3; the missing end is completed from the germline J gene. The V and J genes are TRBV19 and TRBJ1-5, with TRBD1 identical over 8 bases. CDR1 is LNHDA and CDR2 is SQIVND in the germline V gene (reference sequence). The CDR3 is 16 residues long. Trimming removed 4 bases from V and 7 bases from J; junction bases left unmatched: 12. Here the CDR3 reads CASSKIQGGTGQPQHF. The CDR3 DNA, read in part, is TGTGCCAGTAGTAAAATACAGGGAGGGACAGGCCAGCCC.

This clone was observed many times. Here the CDR3 reads CASSQGQWNTEAFF. The DNA read from the CDR3 is TGTGCCAGCAGCCAAGGACAATGGAACACTGAA. The rearrangement joins TRBV7-6 to TRBJ1-1; D might be TRBD1 (5 bases). The read ends 3 residues shy of where the CDR3 ends; the end is completed using the germline J gene. The CDR3 contains 14 residues. Germline CDR1 is SGHVS and CDR2 is FNYEAQ. Between the trimmed V and J ends, which lost 5 bases and 1 base, there was a span of 11 bases.

On this clone itself: With the read ending 3 residues before the CDR3 end, the germline J gene is used to fill in that end. The rearrangement uses TRBV5-1 and TRBJ2-3, with unresolved D. V lost 4 bases and J 5 bases, leaving 11 bases between the germline ends. CDR1 SGHRS and CDR2 YFSETQ come from the germline V gene. This CDR3 has 13 amino acids. CDR3 DNA, as far as it was read: TGCGCCAGCAGCCCTATAGTACGAGATACG. Protein product: CASSPIVRDT. In full, the CDR3 is CASSPIVRDTQYF.

This clone appeared many times. The CDR3 is cut off 3 residues early in the read; its end comes from the germline J gene. This sequence joins TRBV29-1 and TRBJ1-1; the match to TRBD1 covers 8 bases. V lost 6 bases and J lost 0; bases outside the gene matches: 6. Germline values: CDR1 SQVTM, CDR2 ANQGSEA. CDR3 length: 14 amino acids. The CDR3: CSVGQGTMNTEAFF. The sequenced part of the CDR3 DNA is TGCAGCGTAGGACAGGGTACCATGAACACTGAA.

This clone was picked up a small number of times. Partial CDR3 DNA: TGTGCCAGCAGTTACGGGCGGGGGCCGGAGACC. Translating it yields CASSYGRGPET. The whole CDR3 sequence reads CASSYGRGPETQYF. The chain is built from TRBV6-2 or TRBV6-3 and TRBJ2-5; possible D gene TRBD2, 7 bases. The CDR3 is cut off 3 residues early in the read; its end comes from the germline J gene. Germline V CDR1 and CDR2: MNHEY, SVGEGT. V was cut by 2 bases and J by 5 bases, with 12 bases left in between. The CDR3 is made up of 14 amino acids.

Comment on this clone: The CDR3 end is not reached by the read, which stops 3 residues before it; the germline J gene fills it in. The J gene is TRBJ2-3, the V gene TRBV6-4; 10 bases agree with TRBD2. CDR3 length: 15 residues. Trimming cost V 6 bases and J 1 base; bases outside gene matches: 4. Germline loops: CDR1 MRHNA, CDR2 SNTAGT. Partial CDR3 DNA: TGTGCCAGCAGCGTTACTAGCGGGGGCACAGATACG. It encodes CASSVTSGGTDT. The entire CDR3 protein is CASSVTSGGTDTQYF.

About this clone itself: The read falls 3 residues short of the CDR3 end, and the missing part is taken from the germline J gene. V usage is TRBV19 and J usage is TRBJ2-1, with D possibly being TRBD2 (6 bases). The length of the CDR3 is 16 residues. Germline V gives CDR1 LNHDA, CDR2 SQIVND (reference sequence). Trimming pared 0 bases from V and 2 bases from J, leaving 11 bases between. The CDR3 bases that were read are TGTGCCAGTAGTATAGATCGGGCGGGGACCTACAATGAG. Its protein is CASSIDRAGTYNE. The whole CDR3 reads CASSIDRAGTYNEQFF.

On this clone itself: The read stops 3 residues short of the end of the CDR3; the missing end is completed from the germline J gene. The genes are TRBV6-1 and TRBJ1-5, with 9 bases lining up with TRBD1. Germline trimming cut 4 bases from V and 5 bases from J; bases unmatched to any gene: 6. The CDR3 loop spans 15 amino acids. CDR1 is MNHNS and CDR2 is SASEGT in the germline V gene. The CDR3 region is CASSAPGQGHQPQHF. CDR3 DNA, as far as it was read: TGTGCCAGCAGTGCCCCGGGACAGGGACATCAGCCC.

This clone was counted ten times or more. The read stops 3 residues short of the end of the CDR3; the missing end is completed from the germline J gene. The chain carries TRBV7-8 and TRBJ2-1, with a weak D call TRBD1 (6 bases). Germline CDR1 SGHVS, CDR2 FQNEAQ. The CDR3 has 15 residues. V was cut by 4 bases and J by 0 bases, with 10 bases left in between. CDR3 region: CASSSQGYSYNEQFF. The CDR3 DNA, read in part, is TGTGCCAGCAGCTCACAGGGATACTCCTACAATGAG.

At least ten counts were recorded for this clone. The read terminates 3 residues before the CDR3 end, so the remaining end is supplied by the germline J gene. The V and J genes are TRBV29-1 and TRBJ1-1; D perhaps matches TRBD1 (6 bases). The V end was cut by 4 bases, the J end by 3 bases, with 15 bases between. The germline V gene encodes CDR1 SQVTM and CDR2 ANQGSEA. The CDR3 runs to 14 residues. CDR3 region: CSVGGTGSYTEAFF. Partial CDR3 DNA: TGCAGCGTTGGGGGAACAGGGAGTTACACTGAA.

This clone was seen more than once but under ten times. Coverage ceases 3 residues before the CDR3 finishes, and the germline J gene fills in the end. The chain combines TRBV5-1 with TRBJ2-7, with 8 bases matching TRBD1. Germline CDR1 SGHRS, CDR2 YFSETQ. Trimming at V came to 2 bases and at J to 3 bases, leaving 7 bases not matched to a gene. This CDR3 contains 15 residues. CDR3 residues: CASSFGTGGVYEQYF. The CDR3 DNA, read in part, is TGCGCCAGCAGCTTCGGGACAGGAGGAGTCTACGAG.

This clone was counted at least ten times. The read ends 3 residues early relative to the CDR3; the germline J gene fills the gap. This chain connects TRBV20-1 to TRBJ2-1; the D gene is possibly TRBD1 (6 bases). Per germline, CDR1 DFQATT and CDR2 SNEGSKA (reference sequence). The CDR3 consists of 15 residues. The V end was cut by 0 bases, the J end by 1 base, with 10 bases between. CDR3 bases read: TGCAGTGCTAGAGATGGGACATTTTCCTACAATGAG. Amino acids: CSARDGTFSYNE. The full CDR3 sequence reads CSARDGTFSYNEQFF.

Comment on this clone: The missing CDR3 end, 3 residues past where the read stops, is filled in from the germline J gene. The J gene is TRBJ2-7, the V gene TRBV6-2 or TRBV6-3; D not certain. Germline V gene data show CDR1 as MNHEY and CDR2 as SVGEGT. The germline V and J ends were trimmed by 4 bases and 6 bases, with 22 bases remaining between them. The CDR3 is made up of 16 amino acids. The CDR3 reads CASSSGRNSPGGEQYF. Partial CDR3 DNA: TGTGCCAGCAGTTCCGGCCGGAATTCTCCTGGCGGCGAG.